These 30 T cell receptor beta chains originate from one sample sequenced in a study of OX40 agonist ivuxolimab in advanced cancers. TCRdb keeps only in-frame clones here, not all; method: immunoSEQ multiplex PCR. The table lists around 50,000 clones, 83% of them singletons. The sequences come from CD4+ or CD8+ T cells sorted from blood, collected in a trial of the OX40 agonist ivuxolimab. The receptors were sampled from an adult with an advanced solid tumor such as melanoma, head and neck, liver or kidney cancer.

The table lists this clone with a few counts. V is TRBV11-2 and J is TRBJ1-2; no firm D call. Germline V CDR1 and CDR2: SGHAT, FQNNGV. The CDR3 consists of 15 residues. V was shortened by 5 bases and J by 4 bases, with 17 bases between the two germline ends. CDR3 sequence reads: CASSPLRWRGYGYTF. In DNA form, the CDR3 reads TGTGCCAGCAGCCCCCTTCGGTGGAGAGGCTATGGCTACACCTTC.

This sequence joins TRBV9 and TRBJ2-2, with D maybe TRBD2 (6 bases). Trimming shortened V by 4 bases and J by 0 bases, and 10 bases separated the two germline ends. The CDR3 loop spans 15 amino acids. From germline, CDR1 is SGDLS and CDR2 YYNGEE. CDR3 DNA: TGTGCCAGCAGCCGCGGGACGGCGAACACCGGGGAGCTGTTTTTT. Encoded protein: CASSRGTANTGELFF.

This sequence joins TRBV12-5 and TRBJ2-5, with 9 bases fitting TRBD1. V was pared by 5 bases and J by 0 bases, with 19 bases of the junction left unmatched. This CDR3 contains 20 residues. Germline V lookup: CDR1 LGHNT, CDR2 FRNRAP. The CDR3 nucleotides are TGTGCTAGTGGTCTTTGTTGGCCCGGGACAGGGAGATTTTACCAAGAGACCCAGTACTTC. Translated: CASGLCWPGTGRFYQETQYF.

This chain links TRBV6-1 with TRBJ1-2, with TRBD1 matching 10 bases. CDR3 length equals 15 residues. V gave up 2 bases and J gave up 4 bases; unmatched junction bases: 4. Germline assignment: CDR1 MNHNS and CDR2 SASEGT. The CDR3 region has the DNA TGTGCCAGCAGTGAAATGGGACAGGGGAGCTATGGCTACACCTTC. Amino acids: CASSEMGQGSYGYTF.

The chain couples TRBV5-1 to TRBJ2-1; 8 bases fit TRBD1. V shed 5 bases and J 3 bases; nucleotides not matched to a gene: 7. Germline V gene data show CDR1 as SGHRS and CDR2 as YFSETQ. The CDR3 sequence is 15 residues long. The CDR3 here is CASRPRDRSYNEQFF. The CDR3 nucleotides read TGCGCCAGCAGGCCCCGGGACAGGAGCTACAATGAGCAGTTCTTC.

This clone was detected a few times. The chain is built from TRBV19 and TRBJ1-3; TRBD1 might be the D (5 bases). The length of the CDR3 is 15 residues. Germline CDR1 LNHDA, CDR2 SQIVND (reference sequence). Trimming took off 7 bases at V and 0 bases at J, with 13 bases between the two ends. In nucleotides, the CDR3 is TGTGCCAGTAAAGGGGATCCCTCCTCTGGAAACACCATATATTTT. Its translation is CASKGDPSSGNTIYF.

The CDR3 loop is CASSLATSANTDTQYF. CDR3 bases: TGCGCCAGCAGCTTGGCGACTAGCGCAAACACAGATACGCAGTATTTT. The rearrangement uses TRBV5-1 and TRBJ2-3, with 8 bases lining up with TRBD2. The V gene's germline CDR1 is SGHRS and CDR2 YFSETQ. Germline trimming cut 0 bases from V and 2 bases from J; bases unmatched to any gene: 5. CDR3 length: 16 residues. The full variable domain, rest sourced from reference TRBV5-1 and TRBJ2-3, is KAGVTQTPRYLIKTRGQQVTLSCSPISGHRSVSWYQQTPGQGLQFLFEYFSETQRNKGNFPGRFSGRQFSNSRSEMNVSTLELGDSALYLCASSLATSANTDTQYFGPGTRLTVL.

V usage is TRBV4-1 and J usage is TRBJ1-2, with 7 bases lining up with TRBD1. The CDR3 is made up of 16 amino acids. V lost 1 base and J lost 5; bases outside the gene matches: 10. Germline CDR1 is MGHRA and CDR2 is YSYEKL. CDR3 protein: CASSQAKTGLGYGYTF. The CDR3 DNA sequence: TGCGCCAGCAGCCAAGCCAAGACAGGGCTAGGATATGGCTACACCTTC.

This clone has a single count. The chain recombines TRBV27 with TRBJ2-3, with D possibly called TRBD1 or TRBD2 (5 bases each). CDR3 size: 16 residues. Deletions cut 0 bases from V and 4 bases from J, with 14 bases between. CDR1 is MNHEY, CDR2 SMNVEV, per germline (reference sequence). DNA of the CDR3: TGTGCCAGCAGTTTATCGAGGGGTGGGACGTCAGATACGCAGTATTTT. It is translated as CASSLSRGGTSDTQYF.

The rearrangement links TRBV18 to TRBJ1-3; tentative D call: TRBD1 (5 bases). The ends were cut back, 1 base at V and 0 bases at J, with 13 bases in the middle. Germline CDR1 KGHSH, CDR2 LQKENI. The CDR3 has 17 residues. The CDR3: CASSPRDLHNSGNTIYF. The CDR3 bases are TGTGCCAGCTCACCACGGGACCTACACAACTCTGGAAACACCATATATTTT.

As regards this clone: An end of the junction differs from the germline gene, which may be a read error. This chain joins TRBV27 and TRBJ2-1; 15 bases align to TRBD2. The CDR3 totals 17 residues. CDR1 is MNHEY and CDR2 is SMNVEV in the germline V gene (reference sequence). The CDR3, as DNA: TGTGCCAGCAGTAGGACCGGGACTAGCGGGAGGAGGGATGAGCGGTTCTTC. This sequence encodes CASSRTGTSGRRDERFF.

The chain couples TRBV4-1 to TRBJ2-3; D uncertain. V was pared by 1 base and J by 0 bases, with 14 bases between. Germline V CDR1 and CDR2: MGHRA, YSYEKL. This CDR3 has 17 residues. The CDR3 nucleotides read TGCGCCAGCAGCCAAGTAGGCACTCCGGGCAGCACAGATACGCAGTATTTT. Protein product: CASSQVGTPGSTDTQYF.

The chain couples TRBV7-8 to TRBJ2-7; possibly TRBD1 or TRBD2 for D (5 bases each). This CDR3 comprises 14 residues. Trimming removed 4 bases at V and 0 bases at J, with 10 bases between. Germline CDR1 and CDR2: SGHVS and FQNEAQ. The CDR3, as DNA: TGTGCCAGCAGCTGGGACGGGACCTCCTACGAGCAGTACTTC. This encodes CASSWDGTSYEQYF.

The chain joins TRBV28 to TRBJ2-1; TRBD1 matches 8 bases. This CDR3 contains 15 residues. The V segment lost 5 bases and the J segment 2 bases; nucleotides outside the gene matches: 5. CDR1 is MDHEN, CDR2 SYDVKM, per germline. The CDR3 bases are TGTGCCAGCAGTCCACAGGGGGTCGCCTACAATGAGCAGTTCTTC. Translation gives CASSPQGVAYNEQFF.

This clone is judged medium-sized (0.01 to 0.1%). The rearrangement links TRBV6-6 to TRBJ2-4, with D perhaps matching TRBD2 (6 bases). From germline, CDR1 is MNHNY and CDR2 SVGAGI (reference sequence). The CDR3 is 15 amino acids. The ends were cut back, 6 bases at V and 1 base at J, with 13 bases in the middle. The CDR3 sequence is CASSPERVAKNIQYF. The CDR3 bases are TGTGCCAGCAGCCCCGAGCGGGTGGCCAAAAACATTCAGTACTTC.

The chain is built from TRBV7-8 and TRBJ2-2, with D possibly being TRBD1 or TRBD2 (5 bases each). Deletions cut 2 bases from V and 1 base from J, with 11 bases between. Per germline, CDR1 SGHVS and CDR2 FQNEAQ. This CDR3 has 16 residues. CDR3 DNA sequence: TGTGCCAGCAGCTTAAGGGGAGACTTGAACACCGGGGAGCTGTTTTTT. Translating it yields CASSLRGDLNTGELFF. Complete variable domain (other parts from reference TRBV7-8 and TRBJ2-2): GAGVSQSPRYKVAKRGQDVALRCDPISGHVSLFWYQQALGQGPEFLTYFQNEAQLDKSGLPSDRFFAERPEGSVSTLKIQRTQQEDSAVYLCASSLRGDLNTGELFFGEGSRLTVL.

This sequence joins TRBV2 and TRBJ1-1; the D is unclear. Germline V lookup: CDR1 SNHLY, CDR2 FYNNEI. CDR3 length: 11 residues. The ends were cut back, 4 bases at V and 8 bases at J, with 8 bases in the middle. The CDR3, as DNA: TGTGCCAGCAGTGGATCTATGGAAGCTTTCTTT. Protein product: CASSGSMEAFF. Full variable domain (remainder filled in from reference TRBV2 and TRBJ1-1): EPEVTQTPSHQVTQMGQEVILRCVPISNHLYFYWYRQILGQKVEFLVSFYNNEISEKSEIFDDQFSVERPDGSNFTLKIRSTKLEDSAMYFCASSGSMEAFFGQGTRLTVV.

The chain combines TRBV19 with TRBJ2-5, with a tentative D call TRBD1 (8 bases). The CDR3 spans 15 residues. The V end lost 4 bases, the J end lost 5 bases, and 17 bases lay between the germline ends. Germline CDR1 and CDR2: LNHDA and SQIVND (reference sequence). CDR3 DNA: TGTGCCAGTAGTACCGGACAGGGAGGGCGGGAGACCCAGTACTTC. Translated, it gives CASSTGQGGRETQYF.

The CDR3, as DNA: TGTGCCAGCAGCGCGGGGGCGGGTCTAGCCAAAAACATTCAGTACTTC. Translation gives CASSAGAGLAKNIQYF. V and J are TRBV7-9 and TRBJ2-4; TRBD2 is a possible D gene (7 bases). Trimming cost V 5 bases and J 0 bases, with 14 bases left between them. Germline assignment: CDR1 SEHNR and CDR2 FQNEAQ (reference sequence). The CDR3 runs 16 residues. Drawing the rest from reference TRBV7-9 and TRBJ2-4, the complete variable domain is DTGVSQNPRHKITKRGQNVTFRCDPISEHNRLYWYRQTLGQGPEFLTYFQNEAQLEKSRLLSDRFSAERPKGSFSTLEIQRTEQGDSAMYLCASSAGAGLAKNIQYFGAGTRLSVL.

This clone was counted a single time. The chain recombines TRBV11-2 with TRBJ1-3; D not resolved. This CDR3 has 14 residues. Germline V gene sequence: CDR1 SGHAT, CDR2 FQNNGV. The V end lost 1 base, the J end lost 2 bases, and 6 bases lay between the germline ends. For the CDR3, the DNA is TGTGCCAGCAGCTTAGGGGTGGCTGGAAACACCATATATTTT. This codes for CASSLGVAGNTIYF.

With regard to this clone: Within the sample, other DNA sequences also encode this same CDR3. The rearrangement uses TRBV6-5 and TRBJ2-7; D gene ambiguous. This CDR3 has 12 residues. CDR1 and CDR2 (germline): MNHEY, SVGAGI. With 5 bases removed from V and 2 bases from J, the gap between germline ends came to 7 bases. The CDR3 protein is CASSTGPYEQYF. In DNA form, the CDR3 reads TGTGCCAGCAGTACTGGCCCCTACGAGCAGTACTTC.

The rearrangement links TRBV28 to TRBJ2-3; perhaps TRBD2 as D (5 bases). V was clipped by 7 bases and J by 3 bases, with 11 bases between them. Germline lookup yields CDR1 MDHEN and CDR2 SYDVKM. The CDR3 consists of 13 residues. The CDR3 DNA follows: TGTGCCAGCACCTTCCCGGGAACAGATACGCAGTATTTT. This encodes CASTFPGTDTQYF.

The V call is TRBV2, the J call TRBJ1-5; 8 positions match TRBD1. With V trimmed by 6 bases and J by 5 bases, 3 bases remained unmatched. The CDR3 totals 13 residues. Germline CDR1 and CDR2: SNHLY and FYNNEI. Here the CDR3 reads CASRGTGDQPQHF. The CDR3 DNA reads as TGTGCCAGCAGGGGGACAGGAGATCAGCCCCAGCATTTT.

This clone was observed a handful of times. The chain couples TRBV19 to TRBJ1-6; 7 bases agree with TRBD1. The germline gives CDR1 LNHDA, CDR2 SQIVND (reference sequence). The CDR3 totals 16 residues. V lost 1 base and J lost 7; bases outside the gene matches: 7. CDR3 DNA sequence: TGTGCCAGTAGTATAGGCCCTTCAGGGGGGAATTCACCCCTCCACTTT. Translation: CASSIGPSGGNSPLHF.

The rearrangement links TRBV9 to TRBJ2-2, with D perhaps TRBD2 (5 bases). Germline CDR1 and CDR2: SGDLS and YYNGEE. V was cut by 4 bases and J by 3 bases, with 16 bases left in between. The CDR3 runs to 16 residues. Written as DNA, the CDR3 is TGTGCCAGCAGCTCGGACCCTCGAGGGTACACCGGGGAGCTGTTTTTT. This codes for CASSSDPRGYTGELFF.

This clone was seen a single time. This chain links TRBV6-5 with TRBJ2-7; the match to TRBD1 covers 10 bases. Germline lookup yields CDR1 MNHEY and CDR2 SVGAGI. Trimming at V came to 4 bases and at J to 4 bases, leaving 7 bases not matched to a gene. The CDR3 has 15 residues. CDR3 sequence reads: CASSSSGDRGYEQYF. The CDR3 DNA reads TGTGCCAGCAGTTCAAGCGGGGACAGGGGTTACGAGCAGTACTTC.

V usage is TRBV28 and J usage is TRBJ1-4; a weak D match, TRBD1 (6 bases). Germline loops: CDR1 MDHEN, CDR2 SYDVKM. The CDR3 is 13 amino acids. Trimming took off 9 bases at V and 3 bases at J, with 11 bases between the two ends. DNA of the CDR3: TGTGCCAGTTCCAGGGGCCCTAATGAAAAACTGTTTTTT. Translating gives CASSRGPNEKLFF.

The chain uses TRBV4-1 and TRBJ2-2; no firm D call. The CDR3 is 16 amino acids. Germline CDR1 and CDR2: MGHRA and YSYEKL. Trimming shortened V by 0 bases and J by 3 bases, and 11 bases separated the two germline ends. The CDR3 region has the DNA TGCGCCAGCAGCCAAGAAATCGGATCGGACACCGGGGAGCTGTTTTTT. Protein: CASSQEIGSDTGELFF.

The V and J genes are TRBV7-6 and TRBJ2-2; no reliable D call. CDR3 length: 14 residues. The germline gives CDR1 SGHVS, CDR2 FNYEAQ. Trimming pared 0 bases from V and 6 bases from J, leaving 8 bases between. The CDR3 nucleotides are TGTGCCAGCAGCTTAGCGCCCAGGCCCGGGGAGCTGTTTTTT. Amino acid sequence: CASSLAPRPGELFF. The variable domain in full, completed from reference TRBV7-6 and TRBJ2-2, reads GAGVSQSPRYKVTKRGQDVALRCDPISGHVSLYWYRQALGQGPEFLTYFNYEAQQDKSGLPNDRFSAERPEGSISTLTIQRTEQRDSAMYRCASSLAPRPGELFFGEGSRLTVL.

The chain has TRBV18 and TRBJ1-1; no clear D. In germline, CDR1 is KGHSH, CDR2 LQKENI. V lost 5 bases to trimming and J lost 6 bases, with 13 bases between them. The CDR3 is 13 amino acids. For the CDR3, the DNA is TGTGCCAGCTCATACACGACGGGGTCTGAAGCTTTCTTT. Translating it yields CASSYTTGSEAFF.